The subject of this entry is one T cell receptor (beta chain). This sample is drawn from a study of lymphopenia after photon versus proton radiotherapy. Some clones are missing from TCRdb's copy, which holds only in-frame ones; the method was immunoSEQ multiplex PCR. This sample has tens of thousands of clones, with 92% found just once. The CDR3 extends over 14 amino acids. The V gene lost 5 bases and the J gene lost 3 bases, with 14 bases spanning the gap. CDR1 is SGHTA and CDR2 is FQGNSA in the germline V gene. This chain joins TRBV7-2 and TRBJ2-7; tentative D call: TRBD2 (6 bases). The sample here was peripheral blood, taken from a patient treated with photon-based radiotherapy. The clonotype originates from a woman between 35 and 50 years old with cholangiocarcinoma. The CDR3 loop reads CASSPRTNRYEQYF. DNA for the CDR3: TGTGCCAGCAGCCCAAGGACTAACCGCTACGAGCAGTACTTC.